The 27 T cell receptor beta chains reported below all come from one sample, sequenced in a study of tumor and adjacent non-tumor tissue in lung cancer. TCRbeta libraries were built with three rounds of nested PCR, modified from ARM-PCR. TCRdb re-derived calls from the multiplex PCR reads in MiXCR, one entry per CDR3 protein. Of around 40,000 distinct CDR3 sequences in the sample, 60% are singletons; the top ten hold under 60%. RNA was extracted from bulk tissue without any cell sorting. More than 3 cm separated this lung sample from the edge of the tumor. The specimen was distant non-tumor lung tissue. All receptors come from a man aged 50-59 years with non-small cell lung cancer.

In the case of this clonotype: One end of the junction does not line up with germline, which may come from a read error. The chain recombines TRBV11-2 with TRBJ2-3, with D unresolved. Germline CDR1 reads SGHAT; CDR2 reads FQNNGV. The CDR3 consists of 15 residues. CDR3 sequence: CSRSLMSSSTDTQYF. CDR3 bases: TGCTCCAGGAGCTTAATGAGTTCTAGCACAGATACGCAGTATTTT.

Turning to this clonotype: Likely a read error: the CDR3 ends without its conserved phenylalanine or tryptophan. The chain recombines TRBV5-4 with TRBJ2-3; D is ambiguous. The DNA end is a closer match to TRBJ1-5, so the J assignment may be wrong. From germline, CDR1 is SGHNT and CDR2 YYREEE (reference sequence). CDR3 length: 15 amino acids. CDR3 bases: TGTGTCAGCAGCGCCGGACTAGCGGGAACAGATACGCAGCATCTT. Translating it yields CVSSAGLAGTDTQHL.

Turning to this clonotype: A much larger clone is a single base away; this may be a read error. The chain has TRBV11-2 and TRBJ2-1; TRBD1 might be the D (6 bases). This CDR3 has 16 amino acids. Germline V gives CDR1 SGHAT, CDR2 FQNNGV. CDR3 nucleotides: TGTGCCAGCAGCGTAGAAGATAGCAGGGGTTACAATGAGCAGTTCTTC. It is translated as CASSVEDSRGYNEQFF. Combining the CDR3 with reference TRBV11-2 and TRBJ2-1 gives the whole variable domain EAGVAQSPRYKIIEKRQSVAFWCNPISGHATLYWYQQILGQGPKLLIQFQNNGVVDDSQLPKDRFSAERLKGVDSTLKIQPAKLEDSAVYLCASSVEDSRGYNEQFFGPGTRLTVL.

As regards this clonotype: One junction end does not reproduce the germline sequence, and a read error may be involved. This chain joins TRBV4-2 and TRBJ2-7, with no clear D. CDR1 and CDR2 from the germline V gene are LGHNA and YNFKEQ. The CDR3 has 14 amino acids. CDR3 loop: CARSQVQCPYEQYF. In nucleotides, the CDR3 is TGTGCCAGAAGCCAAGTGCAGTGCCCCTACGAGCAGTACTTC.

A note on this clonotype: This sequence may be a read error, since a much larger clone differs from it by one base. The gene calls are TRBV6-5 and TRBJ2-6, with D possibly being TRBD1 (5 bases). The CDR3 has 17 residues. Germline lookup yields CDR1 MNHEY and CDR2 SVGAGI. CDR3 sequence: CASSKTGRLSGADVLTF. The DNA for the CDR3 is TGTGCCAGCAGTAAAACCGGGCGGCTTTCTGGGGCCGACGTCCTGACTTTC.

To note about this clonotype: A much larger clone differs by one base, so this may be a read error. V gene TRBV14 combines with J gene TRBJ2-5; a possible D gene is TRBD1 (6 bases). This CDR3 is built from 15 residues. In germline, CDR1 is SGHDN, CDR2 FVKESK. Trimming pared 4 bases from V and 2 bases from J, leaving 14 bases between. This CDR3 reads CASSPFRGLQETQYF. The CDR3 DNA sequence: TGTGCCAGCAGCCCGTTCAGGGGCCTTCAAGAGACCCAGTACTTC.

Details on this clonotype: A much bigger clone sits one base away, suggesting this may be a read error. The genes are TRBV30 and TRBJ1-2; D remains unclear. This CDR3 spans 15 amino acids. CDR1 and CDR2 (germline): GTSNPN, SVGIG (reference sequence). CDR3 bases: TGTGCCTGGAGTGTACCAGGCAGCCGGGAGTATGACTACACCTTC. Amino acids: CAWSVPGSREYDYTF.

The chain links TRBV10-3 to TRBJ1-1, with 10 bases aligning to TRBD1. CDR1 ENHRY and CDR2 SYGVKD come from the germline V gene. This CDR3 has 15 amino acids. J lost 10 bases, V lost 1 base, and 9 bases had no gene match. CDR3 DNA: TGTGCCATCAGTGAGTGGGACAGGGGCCCCGCTGGAGCTTTCTTT. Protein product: CAISEWDRGPAGAFF.

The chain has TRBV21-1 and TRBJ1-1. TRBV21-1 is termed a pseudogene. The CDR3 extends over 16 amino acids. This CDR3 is CASSKGLIFSNTEAFF. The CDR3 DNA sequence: TGTGCCAGCAGCAAAGGACTCATCTTTTCGAACACTGAAGCTTTCTTT.

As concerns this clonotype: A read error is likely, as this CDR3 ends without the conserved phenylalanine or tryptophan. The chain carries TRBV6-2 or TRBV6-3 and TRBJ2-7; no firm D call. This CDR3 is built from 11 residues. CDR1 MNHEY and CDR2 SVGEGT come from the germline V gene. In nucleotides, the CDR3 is TGTTCCAGCAGTTACTCCTACGAGCAGTACCTC. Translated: CSSSYSYEQYL.

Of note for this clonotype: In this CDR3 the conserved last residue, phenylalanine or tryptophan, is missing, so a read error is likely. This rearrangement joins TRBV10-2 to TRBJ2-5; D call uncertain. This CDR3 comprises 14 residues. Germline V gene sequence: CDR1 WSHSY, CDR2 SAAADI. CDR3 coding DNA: TGCGCCAGCAGGTTTTCGAGAGTGCAAGGGACCCAGTACCTC. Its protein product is CASRFSRVQGTQYL.

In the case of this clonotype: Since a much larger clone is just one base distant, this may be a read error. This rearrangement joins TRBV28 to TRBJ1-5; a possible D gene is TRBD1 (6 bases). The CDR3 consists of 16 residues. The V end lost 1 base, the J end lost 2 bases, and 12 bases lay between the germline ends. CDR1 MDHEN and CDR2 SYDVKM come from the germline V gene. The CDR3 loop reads CASSLSQGHGNQPQHF. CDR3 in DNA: TGTGCCAGCAGTTTATCCCAGGGGCATGGCAATCAGCCCCAGCATTTT.

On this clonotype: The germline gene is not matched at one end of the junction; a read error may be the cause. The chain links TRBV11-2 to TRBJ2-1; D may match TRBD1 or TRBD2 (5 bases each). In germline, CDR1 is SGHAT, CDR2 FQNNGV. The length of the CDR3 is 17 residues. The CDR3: CASSLVGWGSSYNEQFF. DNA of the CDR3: TGTGCCAGTAGCTTAGTGGGATGGGGGAGCTCCTACAATGAGCAGTTCTTC.

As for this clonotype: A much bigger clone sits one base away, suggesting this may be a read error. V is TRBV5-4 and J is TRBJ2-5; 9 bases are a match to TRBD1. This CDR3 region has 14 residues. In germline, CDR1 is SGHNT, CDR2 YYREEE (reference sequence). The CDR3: CASSKQGAQETRYF. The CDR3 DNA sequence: TGTGCCAGCAGCAAACAGGGGGCTCAAGAGACCCGGTACTTC.

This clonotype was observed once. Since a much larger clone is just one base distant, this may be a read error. This CDR3 is CASSYPNVAGYTF. In nucleotides, the CDR3 is TGTGCCAGCAGTTACCCGAACGTGGCTGGCTACACCTTC. The rearrangement links TRBV6-2 or TRBV6-3 to TRBJ1-2; D is unresolved. Germline V gene data show CDR1 as MNHEY and CDR2 as SVGEGT. V was pared by 2 bases and J by 7 bases, with 11 bases between. CDR3 length: 13 amino acids.

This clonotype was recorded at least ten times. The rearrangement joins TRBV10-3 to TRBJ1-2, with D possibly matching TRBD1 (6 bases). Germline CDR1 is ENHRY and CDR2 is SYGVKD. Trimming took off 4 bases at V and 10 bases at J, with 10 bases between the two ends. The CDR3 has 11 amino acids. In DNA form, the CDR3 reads TGTGCCATCAGTGGGACAGCTTCCTACACCTTC. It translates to CAISGTASYTF.

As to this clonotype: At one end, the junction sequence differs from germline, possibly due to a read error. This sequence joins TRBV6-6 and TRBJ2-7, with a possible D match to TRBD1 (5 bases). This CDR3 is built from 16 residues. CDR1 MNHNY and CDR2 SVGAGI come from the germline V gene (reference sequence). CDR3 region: CASNYSEQEQSYKQYF. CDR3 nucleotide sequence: TGTGCCAGCAACTACTCCGAACAGGAACAGTCCTACAAGCAGTACTTC.

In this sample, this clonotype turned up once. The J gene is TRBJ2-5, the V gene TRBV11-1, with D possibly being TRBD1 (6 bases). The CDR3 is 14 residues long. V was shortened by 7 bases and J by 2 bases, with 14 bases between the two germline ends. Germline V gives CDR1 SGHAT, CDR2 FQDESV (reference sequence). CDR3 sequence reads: CASNTTGNQETQYF. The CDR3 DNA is TGTGCCAGCAACACGACAGGAAATCAAGAGACCCAGTACTTC. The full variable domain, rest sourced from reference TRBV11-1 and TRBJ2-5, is EAEVAQSPRYKITEKSQAVAFWCDPISGHATLYWYRQILGQGPELLVQFQDESVVDDSQLPKDRFSAERLKGVDSTLKIQPAELGDSAMYLCASNTTGNQETQYFGPGTRLLVL.

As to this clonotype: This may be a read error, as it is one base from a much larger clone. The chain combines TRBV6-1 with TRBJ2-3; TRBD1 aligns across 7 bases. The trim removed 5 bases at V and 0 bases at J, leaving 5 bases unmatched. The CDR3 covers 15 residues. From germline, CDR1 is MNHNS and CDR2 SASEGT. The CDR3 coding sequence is TGTGCCAGCAGTTCCAGACAGGGTAGCACAGATACGCAGTATTTT. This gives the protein CASSSRQGSTDTQYF.

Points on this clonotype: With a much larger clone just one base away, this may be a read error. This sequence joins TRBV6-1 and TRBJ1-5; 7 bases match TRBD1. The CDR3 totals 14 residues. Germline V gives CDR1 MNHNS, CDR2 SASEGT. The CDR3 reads CASSPQGNNQSQHF. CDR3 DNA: TGTGCCAGCAGTCCACAGGGGAACAATCAGTCCCAGCATTTT.

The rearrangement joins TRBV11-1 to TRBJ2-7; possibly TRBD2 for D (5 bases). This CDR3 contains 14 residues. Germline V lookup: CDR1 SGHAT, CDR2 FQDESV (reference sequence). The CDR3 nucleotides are TGTGTCAGTAGCCCACCGGCGGGCAGAGGCGAGCAGTACTTC. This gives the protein CVSSPPAGRGEQYF.

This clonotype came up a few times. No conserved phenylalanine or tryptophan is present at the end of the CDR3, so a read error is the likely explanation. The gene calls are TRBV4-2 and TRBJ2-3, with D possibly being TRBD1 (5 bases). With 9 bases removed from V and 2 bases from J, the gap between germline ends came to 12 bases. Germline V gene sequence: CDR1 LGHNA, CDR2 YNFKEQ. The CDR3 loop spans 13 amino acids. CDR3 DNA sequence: TGTGCCAGTGGGGCTGCCTTCACAGATACGCAGTATTCT. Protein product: CASGAAFTDTQYS.

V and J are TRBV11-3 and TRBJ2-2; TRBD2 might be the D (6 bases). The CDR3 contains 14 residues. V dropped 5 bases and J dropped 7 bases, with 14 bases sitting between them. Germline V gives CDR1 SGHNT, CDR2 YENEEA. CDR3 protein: CASSPHMRGGELFF. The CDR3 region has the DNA TGTGCCAGCAGCCCCCACATGCGGGGCGGGGAGCTGTTTTTT.

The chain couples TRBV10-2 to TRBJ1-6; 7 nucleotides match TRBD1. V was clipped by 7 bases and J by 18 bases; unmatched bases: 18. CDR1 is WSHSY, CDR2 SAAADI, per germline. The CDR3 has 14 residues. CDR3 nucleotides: TGCGCCAGCACTTGGGACAGCTATAATTCACCGCCCCACTTT. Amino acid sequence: CASTWDSYNSPPHF.

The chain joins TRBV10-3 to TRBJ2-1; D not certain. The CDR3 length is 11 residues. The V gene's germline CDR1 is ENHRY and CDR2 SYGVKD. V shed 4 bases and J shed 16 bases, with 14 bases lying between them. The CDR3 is CAISASNEYFF. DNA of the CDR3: TGTGCCATCAGTGCCAGCAATGAGTACTTCTTC.

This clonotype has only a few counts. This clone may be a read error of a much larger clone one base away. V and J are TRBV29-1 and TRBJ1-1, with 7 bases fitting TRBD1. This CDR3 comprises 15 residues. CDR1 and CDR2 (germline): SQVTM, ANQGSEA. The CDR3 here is CSVEDRDRAGTGAFF. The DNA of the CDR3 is TGCAGCGTTGAAGATCGAGACAGGGCGGGCACTGGAGCTTTCTTT.

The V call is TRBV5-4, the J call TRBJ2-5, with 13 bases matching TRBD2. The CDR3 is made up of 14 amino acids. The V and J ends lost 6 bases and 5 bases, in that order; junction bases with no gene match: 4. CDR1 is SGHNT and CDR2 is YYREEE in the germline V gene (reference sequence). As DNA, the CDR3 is TGTGCCAGCAACACACTAGCGGGGGGGGAGACCCAGTACTTC. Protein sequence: CASNTLAGGETQYF.